This T cell receptor (beta chain) emerged from a study of molecular identifiers for immune sequencing clone quantification. TCRdb passed the PCR reads through MiXCR, listing each CDR3 protein once. The sample consists of about 630,000 distinct CDR3 sequences, about 25% of them appearing once. Germline lookup yields CDR1 SGHTS and CDR2 YDEGEE. CDR3 size: 14 residues. Trimming took 7 bases from V and 5 from J; bases not matched to a gene: 10. Findings and caveats of the study: Naive cells had under 1% of molecules in clones above 20 RNA copies, effectors over 98%.

The CD8+CD4-CCR7+CD45RA+ phenotype defined the sorted naive CD8 T cells. A note on this clonotype: Antigen unknown. Lacking the conserved final phenylalanine or tryptophan, this CDR3 likely reflects a read error.

The V and J genes are TRBV5-8 and TRBJ2-7; 9 bases are a match to TRBD1. The source material was naive CD8+ T cells from blood, with Jurkat cell RNA spiked in. Sample subset: FACS-sorted CD8+CD4-CCR7+CD45RA+ naive T cells. This clonotype originated in a human donor in good health. Some libraries in this study had Jurkat cell RNA spiked in. CDR3 in DNA: TGTGCCAGCGGCTCGGACAGGGGAAGCCACGAGCAGTACTCC. It specifies CASGSDRGSHEQYS.